This T cell receptor beta chain was identified in a study of blood T cell repertoires in COVID-19. Study in general: There were acute and convalescent COVID-19 samples, and they came from the United States, Italy and Spain.

Repertoires were generated with immunoSEQ multiplex PCR, while TCRdb's copy carries only in-frame clones and drops some. The sample consists of about 220,000 clones, more than 70% of them appearing once. Sequenced sample: peripheral blood. The TCR sequence derives from a human donor in a cohort sampled during active COVID-19.

CDR3 region: CASSQVRTGSPLHF. CDR3 DNA sequence: TGTGCCAGCAGCCAAGTTCGGACAGGGTCACCCCTCCACTTT. The chain employs TRBV3-1 (or the pseudogene TRBV3-2) and TRBJ1-6; 8 nucleotides match TRBD1. V shed 1 base, J shed 10 bases, and the junction held 3 bases outside the gene matches. CDR3 length equals 14 residues. Germline V gives CDR1 LGHDT, CDR2 YNNKEL (reference sequence).